The clone carrying this T cell receptor beta chain was picked up many times. Its specificity is unknown. The CDR3 sequence is 12 residues long. The V gene end was trimmed by 7 bases and the J gene end by 7 bases; junction bases not matched to a gene: 7. Germline V gives CDR1 DFQATT, CDR2 SNEGSKA (reference sequence). This sample was taken from a study of Graves' ophthalmopathy and Graves' hyperthyroidism. Overall study context: Hyperthyroidism qualified as stable when ophthalmopathy did not develop within 18 months of follow-up. Overall study results and limits: Most expanded clonotypes from thyroid (those above 0.001 frequency) were also found in blood. Distinction of ophthalmopathy from stable hyperthyroidism by a 13-signature model reached about 87% sensitivity and 75% to 83% specificity.

Exclusion applied to patients with other autoimmune diseases, uncontrolled infections, pregnancy or lactation. Scientists amplified the TCR beta CDR3 regions from RNA transcripts. Second-round multiplex PCR followed a first-round RT-PCR using HTBI primers. MiXCR was run by TCRdb on the multiplex PCR reads, yielding one entry per CDR3 protein. The sample consists of over a million distinct CDR3 sequences, about two fifths of them appearing once. The chain recombines TRBV20-1 with TRBJ1-1, with TRBD1 matching 9 bases. The sequencing sample was made of peripheral blood or thyroid tissue (not recorded which). This TCR derives from an adult man with Graves' hyperthyroidism. In nucleotides, the CDR3 is TGCAGTGTATCGACAGGGGGGTTTGAAGCTTTCTTT. Protein product: CSVSTGGFEAFF.